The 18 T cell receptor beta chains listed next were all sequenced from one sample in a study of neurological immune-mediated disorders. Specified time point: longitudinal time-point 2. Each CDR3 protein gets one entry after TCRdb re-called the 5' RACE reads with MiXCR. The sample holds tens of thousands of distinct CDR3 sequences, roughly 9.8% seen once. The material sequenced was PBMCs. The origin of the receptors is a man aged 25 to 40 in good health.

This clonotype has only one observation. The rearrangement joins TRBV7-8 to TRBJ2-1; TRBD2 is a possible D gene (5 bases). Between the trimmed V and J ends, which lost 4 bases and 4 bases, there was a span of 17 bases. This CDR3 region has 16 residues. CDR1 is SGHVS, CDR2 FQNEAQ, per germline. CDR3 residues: CASSSPTARGYNEQFF. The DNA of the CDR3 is TGTGCCAGCAGCTCCCCGACGGCTCGGGGTTACAATGAGCAGTTCTTC.

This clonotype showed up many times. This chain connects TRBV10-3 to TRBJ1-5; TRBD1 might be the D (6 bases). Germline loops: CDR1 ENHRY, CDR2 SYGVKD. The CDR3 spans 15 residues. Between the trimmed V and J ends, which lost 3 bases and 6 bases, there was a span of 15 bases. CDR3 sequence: CAISESGDSGQPQHF. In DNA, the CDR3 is TGTGCCATCAGTGAATCAGGGGATTCAGGTCAGCCCCAGCATTTT.

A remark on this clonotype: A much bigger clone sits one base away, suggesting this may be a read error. This CDR3 reads CAINGGYTGEMFF. The CDR3 DNA is TGTGCCATCAACGGGGGATACACCGGGGAGATGTTTTTT. The V gene is TRBV10-3, the J gene TRBJ2-2, with D perhaps matching TRBD2 (6 bases). The CDR3 has 13 residues. Germline loops: CDR1 ENHRY, CDR2 SYGVKD.

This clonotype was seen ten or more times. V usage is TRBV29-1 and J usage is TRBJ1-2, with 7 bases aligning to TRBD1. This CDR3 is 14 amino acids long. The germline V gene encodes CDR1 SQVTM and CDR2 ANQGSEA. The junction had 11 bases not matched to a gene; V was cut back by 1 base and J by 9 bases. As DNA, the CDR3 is TGCAGCGTTGAAGGTGGACAGGCTATTGATCGCTACACCTTC. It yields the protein CSVEGGQAIDRYTF.

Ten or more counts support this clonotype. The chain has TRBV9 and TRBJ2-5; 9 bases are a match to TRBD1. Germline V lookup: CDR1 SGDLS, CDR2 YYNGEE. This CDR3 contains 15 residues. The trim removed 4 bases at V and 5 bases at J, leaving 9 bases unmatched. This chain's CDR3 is CASSSRQGVTETQYF. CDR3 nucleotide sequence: TGTGCCAGCAGCTCAAGACAGGGGGTTACGGAGACCCAGTACTTC.

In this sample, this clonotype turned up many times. The CDR3 DNA is TGTGCCAGCAGGATACTAGGGGAAAACATTCAGTACTTC. Translated: CASRILGENIQYF. J is TRBJ2-4 and V is TRBV6-2 or TRBV6-3, with D perhaps assigned TRBD1 or TRBD2 (5 bases each). This CDR3 region has 13 residues. The germline V gene encodes CDR1 MNHEY and CDR2 SVGEGT. The ends were cut back, 6 bases at V and 5 bases at J, with 11 bases in the middle.

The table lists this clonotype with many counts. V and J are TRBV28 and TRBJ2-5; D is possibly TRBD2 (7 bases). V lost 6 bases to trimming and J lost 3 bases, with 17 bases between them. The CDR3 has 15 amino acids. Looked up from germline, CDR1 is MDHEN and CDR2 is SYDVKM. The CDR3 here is CASSLPRGGEETQYF. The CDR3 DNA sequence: TGTGCCAGCAGCCTACCGAGAGGGGGGGAAGAGACCCAGTACTTC.

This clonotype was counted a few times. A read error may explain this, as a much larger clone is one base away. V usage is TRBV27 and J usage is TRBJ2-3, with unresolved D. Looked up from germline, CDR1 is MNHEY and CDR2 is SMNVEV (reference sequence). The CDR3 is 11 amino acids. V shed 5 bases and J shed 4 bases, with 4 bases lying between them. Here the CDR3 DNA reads TGTGCCAGCAGTACAGCAGATACGCAGTATTTT. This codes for CASSTADTQYF.

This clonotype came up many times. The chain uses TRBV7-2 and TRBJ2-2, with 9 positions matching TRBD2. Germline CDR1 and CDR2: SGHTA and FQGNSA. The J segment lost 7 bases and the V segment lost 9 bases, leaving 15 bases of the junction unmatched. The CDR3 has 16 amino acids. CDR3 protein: CASVRQREDDGGELFF. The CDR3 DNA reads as TGTGCCAGTGTACGGCAGCGGGAGGACGATGGCGGGGAGCTGTTTTTT.

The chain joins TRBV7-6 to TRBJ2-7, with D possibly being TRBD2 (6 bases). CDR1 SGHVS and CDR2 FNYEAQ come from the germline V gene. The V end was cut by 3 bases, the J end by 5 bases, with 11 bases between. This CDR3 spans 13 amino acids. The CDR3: CASSFWGVNEQYF. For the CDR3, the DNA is TGTGCCAGCAGCTTTTGGGGGGTCAACGAGCAGTACTTC. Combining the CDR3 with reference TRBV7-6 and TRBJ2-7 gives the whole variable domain GAGVSQSPRYKVTKRGQDVALRCDPISGHVSLYWYRQALGQGPEFLTYFNYEAQQDKSGLPNDRFSAERPEGSISTLTIQRTEQRDSAMYRCASSFWGVNEQYFGPGTRLTVT.

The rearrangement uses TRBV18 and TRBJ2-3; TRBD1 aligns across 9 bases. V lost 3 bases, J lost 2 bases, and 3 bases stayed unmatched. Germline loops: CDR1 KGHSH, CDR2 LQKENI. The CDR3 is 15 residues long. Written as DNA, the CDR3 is TGTGCCAGCTCACCTAGGACAGGGGACACAGATACGCAGTATTTT. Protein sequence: CASSPRTGDTDTQYF.

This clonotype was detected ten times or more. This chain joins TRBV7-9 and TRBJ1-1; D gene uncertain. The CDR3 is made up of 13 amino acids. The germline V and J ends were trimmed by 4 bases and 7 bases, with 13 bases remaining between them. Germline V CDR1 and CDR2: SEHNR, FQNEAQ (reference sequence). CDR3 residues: CASSSPVGNEAFF. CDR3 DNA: TGTGCCAGCAGCTCCCCGGTGGGCAATGAAGCTTTCTTT.

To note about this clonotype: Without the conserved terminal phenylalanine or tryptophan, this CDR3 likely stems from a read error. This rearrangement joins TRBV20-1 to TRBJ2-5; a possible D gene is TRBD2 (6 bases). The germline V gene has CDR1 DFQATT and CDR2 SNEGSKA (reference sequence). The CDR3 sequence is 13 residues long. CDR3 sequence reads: CSARDGGKETQYL. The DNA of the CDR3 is TGTAGTGCTAGAGATGGAGGGAAGGAGACCCAGTACTTA.

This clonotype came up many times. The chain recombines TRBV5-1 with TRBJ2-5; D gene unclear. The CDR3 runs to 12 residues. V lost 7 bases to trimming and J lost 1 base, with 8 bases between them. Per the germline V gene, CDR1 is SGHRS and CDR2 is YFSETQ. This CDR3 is CASAHTQETQYF. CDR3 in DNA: TGCGCCAGCGCCCACACCCAAGAGACCCAGTACTTC.

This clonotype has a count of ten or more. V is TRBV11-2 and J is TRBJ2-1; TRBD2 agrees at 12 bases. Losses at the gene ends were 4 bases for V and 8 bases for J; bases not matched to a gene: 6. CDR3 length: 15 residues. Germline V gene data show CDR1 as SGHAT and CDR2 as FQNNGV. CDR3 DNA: TGTGCCAGCAGCTCCCTAGCGGGAGGGCTGGATGAGCAGTTCTTC. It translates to CASSSLAGGLDEQFF.

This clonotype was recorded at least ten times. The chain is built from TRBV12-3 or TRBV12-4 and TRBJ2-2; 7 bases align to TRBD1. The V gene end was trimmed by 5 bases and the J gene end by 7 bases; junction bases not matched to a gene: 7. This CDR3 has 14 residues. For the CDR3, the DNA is TGTGCCAGCAGTCTGACAGGGTTGAGCGGGGAGCTGTTTTTT. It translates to CASSLTGLSGELFF.

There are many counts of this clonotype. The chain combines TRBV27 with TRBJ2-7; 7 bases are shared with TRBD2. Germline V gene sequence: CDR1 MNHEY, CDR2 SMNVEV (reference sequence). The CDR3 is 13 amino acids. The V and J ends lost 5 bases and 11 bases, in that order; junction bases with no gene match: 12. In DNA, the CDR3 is TGTGCCAGCAGTCCCCGGGGGGAGGGTCAAAAGTACTTC. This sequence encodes CASSPRGEGQKYF.

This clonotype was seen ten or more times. CDR3 coding DNA: TGTGCCACCAGCAGAGATCCAGCGGGAGGTAAAGATGAGCAGTTCTTC. Protein: CATSRDPAGGKDEQFF. The chain carries TRBV15 and TRBJ2-1; 9 positions match TRBD2. The CDR3 loop spans 16 amino acids. Germline assignment: CDR1 LNHNV and CDR2 YYDKDF (reference sequence). Losses at the gene ends were 0 bases for V and 8 bases for J; bases not matched to a gene: 8.